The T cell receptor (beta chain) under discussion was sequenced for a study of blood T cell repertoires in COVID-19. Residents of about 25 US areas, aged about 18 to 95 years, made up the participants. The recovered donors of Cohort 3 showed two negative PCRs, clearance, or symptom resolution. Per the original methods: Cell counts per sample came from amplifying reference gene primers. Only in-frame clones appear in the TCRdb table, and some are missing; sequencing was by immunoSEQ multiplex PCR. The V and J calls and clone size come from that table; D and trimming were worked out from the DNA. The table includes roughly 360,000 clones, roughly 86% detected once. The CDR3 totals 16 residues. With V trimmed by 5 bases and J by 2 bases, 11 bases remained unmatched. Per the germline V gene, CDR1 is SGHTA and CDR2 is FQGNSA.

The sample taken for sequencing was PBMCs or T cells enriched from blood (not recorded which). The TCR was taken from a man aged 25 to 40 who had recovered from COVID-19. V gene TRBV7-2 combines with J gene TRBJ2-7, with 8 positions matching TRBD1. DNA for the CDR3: TGTGCCAGCAGCCCGATACCGGGACAGGCAACCTACGAGCAGTACTTC. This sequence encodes CASSPIPGQATYEQYF.